The rows below give T cell receptor beta chains drawn from one sample of a study of cytomegalovirus exposure and HLA in healthy donors. The data were produced by immunoSEQ multiplex PCR, yet TCRdb's version contains in-frame clones alone and is incomplete. The data contain fewer than 130,000 clones, approximately 90% of them singletons. Sequenced material: PBMCs. The receptors were gathered from a woman between 18 and 30 years old in good health and CMV-seronegative. Each CDR3 is given with its conserved first and last residue. Each record gives: V gene, D gene, clone size, J gene, CDR3 length, CDR3 DNA, CDR3 protein. A D gene is named only where the DNA matches it firmly. Clone size is not always given. Where it is, it says once, few, many or a class for expanded clones.

TRBV2,-,-,TRBJ1-2,18,TGTGCCAGCAACGGAGGCGCGGGACGGCATAGGATTAACTATGGCTACACCTTC,CASNGGAGRHRINYGYTF
TRBV5-1,TRBD1,-,TRBJ2-3,15,TGCGCCAGCAGCCCCCAGGGGGACCGCACAGATACGCAGTATTTT,CASSPQGDRTDTQYF
TRBV6-5,TRBD2,-,TRBJ2-5,16,TGTGCCAGCAGTTCTCTTCGAGCGGGAGGGACGGAGACCCAGTACTTC,CASSSLRAGGTETQYF
TRBV25-1,-,few,TRBJ1-1,15,TGTGCCAGCAGTGAGATTGGTGGGGCTTACACTGAAGCTTTCTTT,CASSEIGGAYTEAFF
TRBV7-6,TRBD2,medium-sized,TRBJ2-7,13,TGTGCCAGCAGCGGGACTAGCGGATACGAGCAGTACTTC,CASSGTSGYEQYF
TRBV2,TRBD1,few,TRBJ2-7,14,TGTGCCAGCAGTGAGGGACAGGGCTCCTACGAGCAGTACTTC,CASSEGQGSYEQYF
TRBV19,-,-,TRBJ1-5,15,TGTGCCAGTAGTATGGACAGACTTAGCAATCAGCCCCAGCATTTT,CASSMDRLSNQPQHF
TRBV7-2,TRBD2,-,TRBJ2-7,16,TGTGCCAGCAGCTTAGGGGGGACTATGAGCTCCTACGAGCAGTACTTC,CASSLGGTMSSYEQYF
TRBV5-8,-,-,TRBJ1-5,12,TGTGCCAGCAGCTTAATCCCGCAGCCCCAGCATTTT,CASSLIPQPQHF
TRBV4-2,TRBD2,-,TRBJ2-4,20,TGTGCCAGCAGCTCCGGACTAGCGGGAGGGCCTGGGAGGACCAAAAACATTCAGTACTTC,CASSSGLAGGPGRTKNIQYF
TRBV4-1,TRBD2,-,TRBJ2-3,17,TGCGCCAGCAGCCAAGCCTTAGGGGCGCGGGGGGAGGATACGCAGTATTTT,CASSQALGARGEDTQYF
TRBV28,-,-,TRBJ2-3,18,TGTGCCAGCAGTTCATCCGGGGGGCTAGCGGTCGAGAGGGGTACGCAGTATTTT,CASSSSGGLAVERGTQYF
TRBV5-1,TRBD1,-,TRBJ1-1,17,TGCGCCAGCAGCGCCGGACAGGGGAAATTATGGGACACTGAAGCTTTCTTT,CASSAGQGKLWDTEAFF
TRBV7-8,TRBD2,-,TRBJ2-1,19,TGTGCCAGCAGCTTACTCGGACTAGCGGGAGGGCCGGGGTACAATGAGCAGTTCTTC,CASSLLGLAGGPGYNEQFF
TRBV7-6,TRBD1,-,TRBJ2-2,15,TGTGCCAGCAGCCAGGGACAGGGGTATACCGGGGAGCTGTTTTTT,CASSQGQGYTGELFF
TRBV5-4,-,-,TRBJ2-2,14,TGTGCCAGCAGCTCCTATGGGAGCGGCGGGGAGCTGTTTTTT,CASSSYGSGGELFF
TRBV19,-,-,TRBJ1-6,15,TGTGCCAGTAGTATGCAGGGCTCGACTAATTCACCCCTCCACTTT,CASSMQGSTNSPLHF
TRBV4-2,-,-,TRBJ1-1,15,TGTGCCAGCAGCCAGGTGGCAGGGGCGAACACTGAAGCTTTCTTT,CASSQVAGANTEAFF
TRBV5-6,TRBD2,-,TRBJ2-3,15,TGTGCCAGCAGCTTGGGAGGGACTAGTCCAGATACGCAGTATTTT,CASSLGGTSPDTQYF
TRBV11-2,-,-,TRBJ2-5,15,TGTGCCAGCAGCTTAGGTCCCCAGGCTCAAGAGACCCAGTACTTC,CASSLGPQAQETQYF
TRBV15,-,-,TRBJ1-1,14,TGTGCCACCAGCAACCTGAGGACACAAGGGGTCGGTTTCTTT,CATSNLRTQGVGFF
TRBV28,TRBD1,-,TRBJ1-2,16,TGTGCCAGCCCGACCCCCCCGGGACAGGTAATTTATGGCTACACCTTC,CASPTPPGQVIYGYTF
TRBV5-1,TRBD1,-,TRBJ2-7,13,TGCGCCAGCAGCTATGGGACAGCCTACGAGCAGTACTTC,CASSYGTAYEQYF
TRBV7-8,-,-,TRBJ1-5,16,TGTGCCAGCAGCTTAGGGAGTTCAGGGCTCCATCAGCCCCAGCATTTT,CASSLGSSGLHQPQHF
TRBV11-2,-,few,TRBJ1-2,13,TGTGCCAGCAGCTTAGCCCAGGATGGGGGCTACACCTTC,CASSLAQDGGYTF
TRBV4-3,-,-,TRBJ2-2,16,TGCGCCAGCAGCCAAGACTGGAGGGTGCGCACCGGGGAGCTGTTTTTT,CASSQDWRVRTGELFF
TRBV7-9,TRBD1,-,TRBJ2-3,19,TGTGCCAGCAGCTTAGGGATGGGACAGGCATCTCCTAGCACAGATACGCAGTATTTT,CASSLGMGQASPSTDTQYF
TRBV6-5,-,-,TRBJ2-2,13,TGTGCCAGCAGTTTCAGGGGAACCGGGGAGCTGTTTTTT,CASSFRGTGELFF
TRBV5-1,-,-,TRBJ2-2,15,TGCGCCAGCAGCTTGGGGCAGATAAACACCGGGGAGCTGTTTTTT,CASSLGQINTGELFF
TRBV7-2,-,-,TRBJ1-6,14,TGTGCCAGCAGCTTCGACAGTTATAATTCACCCCTCCACTTT,CASSFDSYNSPLHF
TRBV5-6,-,-,TRBJ2-3,12,TGTGCCAGCAGGGCCAGCACAGATACGCAGTATTTT,CASRASTDTQYF
TRBV4-1,TRBD1,-,TRBJ1-4,13,TGCGCCAGCAGTCACAGGGGCGGTGAAAAACTGTTTTTT,CASSHRGGEKLFF
TRBV4-3,TRBD1,-,TRBJ1-4,16,TGCGCCAGCAGCCAAGATCAGGGGACAGGGGGTGAAAAACTGTTTTTT,CASSQDQGTGGEKLFF
TRBV9,TRBD2,once,TRBJ2-5,16,TGTGCCAGCAGCGCCCTCCTAGCGGGAGTGGGTGAGACCCAGTACTTC,CASSALLAGVGETQYF
TRBV6-6,TRBD1,-,TRBJ2-2,16,TGTGCCAGCAGTTGGTCCGGGACAGGGAAAACCGGGGAGCTGTTTTTT,CASSWSGTGKTGELFF
TRBV13,TRBD2,-,TRBJ2-7,21,TGTGCCAGCAGCTCCCAAGGGACTAGCGGGAGAGGTTCCTTTCGGGGGAACGAGCAGTACTTC,CASSSQGTSGRGSFRGNEQYF
TRBV6-5,-,-,TRBJ1-5,14,TGTGCCAGCAGTCCCCTGACAACCAATCAGCCCCAGCATTTT,CASSPLTTNQPQHF
TRBV15,-,-,TRBJ2-3,15,TGTGCCACCAGCAGAGAAAGCCCCGGCGGTCCTACGCAGTATTTT,CATSRESPGGPTQYF
TRBV5-1,-,-,TRBJ1-1,13,TGCGCCAGCAGCTTACCGGACTACACTGAAGCTTTCTTT,CASSLPDYTEAFF
TRBV4-2,TRBD1,-,TRBJ2-7,15,TGTGCCAGCAGCCAAAACCCAGGGGGTTCCTACGAGCAGTACTTC,CASSQNPGGSYEQYF
TRBV19,-,few,TRBJ1-5,13,TGTGCCAGTAGTACCTCCACGACAGGCCAAAGGACATTT,CASSTSTTGQRTF
TRBV18,-,-,TRBJ1-1,14,TGTGCCAGCTCACCAATTGCGGTGAACACTGAAGCTTTCTTT,CASSPIAVNTEAFF